Included here is one T cell receptor beta chain sequence, with context. The target antigen is unknown. The PCR employed 60 Vbeta primers together with 13 Jbeta primers. Generated by immunoSEQ multiplex PCR, the TCRdb table keeps only in-frame clones and is missing some. The sample totals roughly 190,000 clones. This sample is drawn from a study of cytomegalovirus exposure and HLA in healthy donors. Whole-study findings and limits: Upon later analysis, TCR association rates were observed to vary by HLA locus, being highest for DRB1 and lowest for HLA-C. The classifier, whose performance was assessed in both the original and validation cohorts, reportedly diagnosed cytomegalovirus status with high specificity and sensitivity. In an earlier analysis, about 87% or about 30%: the productive usage of most TCR beta V segments.

The CDR3 runs to 15 residues. CDR1 and CDR2 (germline): SGHTA, FQGNSA. The junction had 1 base not matched to a gene; V was cut back by 0 bases and J by 2 bases. The chain employs TRBV7-2 and TRBJ1-5; 7 nucleotides align to TRBD1. This receptor was identified in a man aged 25-45 years in good health and CMV-seronegative. Input material: PBMCs. The DNA of the CDR3 is TGTGCCAGCAGCTTAGCAGGGACAGGCAATCAGCCCCAGCATTTT. Residues: CASSLAGTGNQPQHF.